This paragraph covers one T cell receptor beta chain sequence. There is no known antigen for this receptor. Base qualities were left out, and no much larger clone turns up one base away. The data derive from a study of T cell responses to AZD1222 COVID-19 vaccine (dated by TCRdb to the early 2020s). About the investigation overall: AZD1222 recipients whose second dose came at about 4 weeks and those whose second dose came at about 12 weeks were combined into one group, since spike-specific TCR depth and breadth did not differ between the two schedules. A total of more than 230 trial participants underwent TCR sequencing, of whom under 220 had received two doses of AZD1222 and 26 had received two doses of the MenACWY control vaccine. Trial participants were enrolled into age subgroups of 18-55, 56-69 and 70-plus years, which contained around 140, 26 and 57 TCR-sequenced participants, respectively.

The CDR3 regions of human TCRbeta chains were subjected to immunosequencing. In the paper's pipeline: Repertoire TCRs were checked for matches against a reference library of SARS-CoV-2-specific TCRs that had been generated using the MIRA antigen-specificity platform. Breadth was defined as the fraction of unique TCRs that were SARS-CoV-2-associated, and depth was defined as the fraction of total T cells that were SARS-CoV-2-associated. Using the MIRA data, each spike-specific TCR was assigned both to the spike region to which the TCR was reactive and to a CD4 or CD8 class. Log10-transformed breadth and depth values were compared by one-way ANOVA with Sidak's multiple comparisons tests. The clones in this table, taken by TCRdb from immuneACCESS, are in-frame only. Not every clone is retained; where verified, under half of the shortfall comes from an unresolved V gene, and the cause of the rest is unknown. V and J calls and clone size are copied from that table; D and trimming were computed from the DNA. This sample has roughly 150,000 clones in its table, and over 75% of those were observed once. Approximately 6.9% of the sample is held by the ten biggest clonotypes.

This sample's time point label indicates: baseline before first vaccination. Vaccinee samples were obtained from the UK trials COV001 and COV002, which included a single-blind randomized controlled phase 2/3 trial of AZD1222 (ChAdOx1 nCoV-19) in healthy adults. For TCRbeta chain sequencing, PBMC samples were collected from trial participants at day 0 and at day 28 after the second dose. Paper-wide results and their limitations: Participants were mostly white British and included more females than males, and it was suggested by the authors that clonal diversity may have been underestimated. Because no day 14 peak-response samples were available, repertoires were characterized only after the peak T cell response. Conclusions about previously exposed vaccinees were limited because only a handful of AZD1222 recipients were SARS-CoV-2 seropositive at baseline. CD4 TCRs associated with the vaccine covered the entire spike protein, and the dominant responses were in regions 160-218 and 743-854. A significant rise in spike-specific TCR breadth and depth was observed after two AZD1222 doses relative to day 0 and relative to MenACWY recipients. Epitopes outside the regions mutated in the B.1.351 and B.1.1.7 variants were reportedly recognized by nearly half of the unique spike-specific TCRs. The 56-69-year group was small, and its depth increase did not reach significance, likely because of low power.

The CDR1 and CDR2 encoded by the germline V gene are MNHNS and SASEGT. V is pruned by 1 base and J by 4 bases, leaving 4 bases of the junction without a gene match. The cysteine opens and the phenylalanine closes a CDR3 of 15 amino acids. Only the CDR3 part of the read is kept: 45 bases, read in frame from the first base. The sample was peripheral blood, taken on day 0 of AZD1222 vaccination. Here the chain combines TRBV6-1 and TRBJ1-3, and 7 junctional nucleotides match TRBD1. The receptor was isolated from an adult in good health. In nucleotide form, the sequence is TGTGCCAGCAGTGAAGGAGGGGGCCGGGGAAACACCATATATTTT. It codes for CASSEGGGRGNTIYF.